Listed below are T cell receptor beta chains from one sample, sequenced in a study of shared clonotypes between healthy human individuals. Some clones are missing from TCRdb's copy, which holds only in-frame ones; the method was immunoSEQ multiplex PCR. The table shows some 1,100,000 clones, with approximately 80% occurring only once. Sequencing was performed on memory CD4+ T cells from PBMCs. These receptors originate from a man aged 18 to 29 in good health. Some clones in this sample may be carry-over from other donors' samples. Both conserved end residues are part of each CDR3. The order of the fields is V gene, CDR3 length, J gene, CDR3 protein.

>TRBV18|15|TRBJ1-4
CASSPGQPTNEKLFF
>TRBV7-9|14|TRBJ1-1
CASSPGQGSSEAFF
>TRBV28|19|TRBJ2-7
CASSGTGATSGRLSYEQYF
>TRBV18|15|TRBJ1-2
CASSPTGTDIYGYTF
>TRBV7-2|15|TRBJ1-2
CASSSRQGPNYGYTF
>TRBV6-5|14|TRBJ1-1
CASSQGGRSTEAFF
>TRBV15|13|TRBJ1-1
CATSARLNTEAFF
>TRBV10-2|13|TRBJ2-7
CASSTRQHYEQYF
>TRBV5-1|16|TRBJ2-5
CASSWGSGTLQETQYF
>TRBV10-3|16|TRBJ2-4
CATWEGGGLAKNIQYF
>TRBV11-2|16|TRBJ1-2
CASSLVVSGASYGYTF
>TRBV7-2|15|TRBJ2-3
CASSLFRETADTQYF
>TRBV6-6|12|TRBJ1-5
CASSGTDQPQHF
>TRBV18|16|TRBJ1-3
CASIGTVHWQRNTIYF
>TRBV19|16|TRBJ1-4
CASSTLWTEGNEKLFF
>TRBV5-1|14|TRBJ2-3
CASSFWERTDTQYF
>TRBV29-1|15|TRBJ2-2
CSVTGGYYYTGELFF
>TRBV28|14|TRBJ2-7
CASTPGSGAYEQYF
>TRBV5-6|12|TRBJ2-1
CASSWQGSEQFF
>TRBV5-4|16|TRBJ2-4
CASSFDRSLAKNIQYF
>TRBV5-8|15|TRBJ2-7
CASSLAFLGGPRGYF
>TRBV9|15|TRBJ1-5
CASSPDGTADQPQHF
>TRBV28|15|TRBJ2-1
CASSLAGGPINEQFF
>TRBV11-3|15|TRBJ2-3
CASSTTSVSTDTQYF
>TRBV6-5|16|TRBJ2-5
CASSYPPGGPQETQYF
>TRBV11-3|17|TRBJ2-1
CASSSNPTSGSYNEQFF
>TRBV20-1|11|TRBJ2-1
CSGLGGNEQFF
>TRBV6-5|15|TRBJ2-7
CASSPSPARSYEQYF
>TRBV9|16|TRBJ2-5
CASSVGKSAEQETQYF
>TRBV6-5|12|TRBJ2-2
CASRYLSGELFF
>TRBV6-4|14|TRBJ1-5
CASREIEGYQPQHF
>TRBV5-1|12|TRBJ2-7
CASRGGIYEQYF
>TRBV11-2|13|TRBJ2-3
CASSRPPSDTQYF
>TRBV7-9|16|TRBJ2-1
CASSLRRGRDYNEQFF
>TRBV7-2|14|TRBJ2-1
CASSPARSYNEQFF
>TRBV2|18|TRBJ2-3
CASSDPASAGGRTDTQYF
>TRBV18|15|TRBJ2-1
CASSPYTSGRYEQFF
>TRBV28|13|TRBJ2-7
CASTTGISYEQYF
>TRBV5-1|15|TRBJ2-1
CASSALSGRGNEQFF
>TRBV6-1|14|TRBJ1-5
CASSELGVNQPQHF
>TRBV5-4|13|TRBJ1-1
CASSYERHTEAFF
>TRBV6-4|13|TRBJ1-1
CASSERGGTEAFF
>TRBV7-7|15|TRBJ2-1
CASSFSPGAGNEQFF
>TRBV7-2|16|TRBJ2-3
CASSLVTLAASDTQYF
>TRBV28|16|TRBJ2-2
CASSQRTARNTGELFF
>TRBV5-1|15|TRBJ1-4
CASRTGRTTNEKLFF
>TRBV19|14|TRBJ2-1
CASNPGLAYNEQFF
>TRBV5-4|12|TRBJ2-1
CASSLAETEQFF
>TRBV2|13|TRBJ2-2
CASKPRNTGELFF
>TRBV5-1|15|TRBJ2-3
CASSAGGRSTDTQYF
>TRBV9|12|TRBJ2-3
CASRDYTDTQYF
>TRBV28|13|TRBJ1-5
CASTLFADQPQHF